This T cell receptor beta chain was identified during a study of blood T cell repertoires in COVID-19 (dated by TCRdb to between 2020 and 2021). Regarding the study in general: Samples covering the acute and convalescent phases of COVID-19 were provided by collaborators in the United States, Italy and Spain. The prospective study material was composed of cDNA or gDNA derived from T cells, B-cell-depleted T cells, or PBMCs. Deeply sampled blood TCRbeta repertoires from subjects exposed to, actively infected with, or recovered from COVID-19 were included in the dataset. The repertoires were released in a freely available public database intended as a resource for research on the immune response to SARS-CoV-2. Samples were obtained from the ongoing ImmuneRACE study (first 160 participants) and from about 1,300 subjects provided by 6 global collaborators. Sample metadata almost always included a de-identified subject ID, COVID-19 status, age in years and sex. Where available, HLA class I and class II types were obtained from metadata supplied by the sample provider rather than from assay-based typing.

TCRbeta CDR3 regions were amplified from genomic DNA using the immunoSEQ Assay, a bias-controlled multiplex PCR. Per the source publication's procedure: The number of nucleated cells in each sample was estimated from the amplification of reference gene primers within the assay. To quantify the absolute abundance of each unique TCRbeta CDR3 rearrangement, sequence reads were collapsed and filtered. For each sample, productive Simpson clonality was calculated as the square root of Simpson's diversity index over productive rearrangements. TCRdb limited this immuneACCESS table to in-frame rearrangements with V and J called. A share of clones is missing; checked studies link under half to unresolved V genes, and the rest is unexplained. The V and J calls and the clone size are those of that table, but D and trimming were determined from the DNA. The sample profile shows around 90,000 clones; roughly 90% of them were found once. Of the sample, about 16% is held by the ten largest clones.

The collaborating institutions used their own protocols to collect whole blood in K2EDTA tubes. For TCRbeta analysis, collaborators shipped samples as frozen whole blood, isolated PBMCs, or DNA extracted from either of those sample types. Unmatched junction bases come to 11, with V trimmed by 11 bases and J by 6 bases. As encoded in the germline V gene (reference sequence), CDR1 is LNHDA while CDR2 is SQIVND. From its cysteine to its phenylalanine, the CDR3 spans 14 amino acids. The CDR3 DNA has 42 bases and is translated from base 1. As concerns this clone: There is no known antigen for this receptor. Within one base of it there is no much larger clone, and no base qualities were kept.

Broader findings and caveats from the paper: Clinical and demographic metadata were provided uncurated, with the amount varying by source and participant.

The sequence was obtained from a male donor with acute or convalescent COVID-19. Sequencing input: peripheral blood. The receptor chain draws on TRBV19 and TRBJ1-5, and 9 junctional nucleotides match TRBD1. The CDR3: CAGSGTGSGQPQHF. The base sequence is TGTGCCGGCTCCGGGACAGGGTCTGGTCAGCCCCAGCATTTT.